This T cell receptor (beta chain) was observed in a study of blood T cell repertoires in COVID-19. Study-level background: The origin of the acute and convalescent COVID-19 samples was the United States, Italy and Spain. T cells, B-cell-depleted T cells, or PBMCs supplied cDNA or gDNA.

Germline V gene lookup returns CDR1 MDHEN and CDR2 SYDVKM. V dropped 1 base and J dropped 5 bases, with 21 bases sitting between them. The CDR3 is 17 residues long. In the source study's methods: Amplified reference gene primers provided the basis for estimating nucleated cell counts. The method was immunoSEQ multiplex PCR; TCRdb's version includes in-frame clones alone and lacks a portion of them. For V, J and clone size, that table is used; D and trimming come from the DNA. The sample lists around 130,000 clones; roughly 86% were seen once. The source of this sequence is a woman aged 55-70 years with acute or convalescent COVID-19. Material for sequencing was peripheral blood. The chain has TRBV28 and TRBJ2-7; perhaps TRBD1 as D (6 bases). Written as DNA, the CDR3 is TGTGCCAGCAGTTTATTAGGGGCACTGGGGGCTAGTGACGAGCAGTACTTC. Amino acids: CASSLLGALGASDEQYF.